One and the same sample provided the 14 T cell receptor beta chains below, sequenced in a study of graft-versus-host responses after intestinal transplantation (dated by TCRdb to the early 2020s). Library creation used the immunoSEQ multiplex PCR assay. TCRdb retrieved this table from immuneACCESS and kept in-frame rearrangements only. Not all clones are present; in checked studies, unresolved V genes account for under half, and no reason is known for the remainder. The table for this sample lists some 46,000 clones; approximately 92% of them were counted only once. In total, the top ten clones hold around 6.3% of the sample. Sequencing was performed on PBMCs, taken more than 750 days after a first intestinal transplant, on the day of a second. These TCRs come from a human patient who received an intestinal transplant, so some T cells may come from the graft donor.

V is TRBV15 and J is TRBJ2-3; TRBD2 aligns across 9 bases. Germline CDR1 is LNHNV and CDR2 is YYDKDF (reference sequence). The CDR3 consists of 16 residues. V trimming: 5 bases; J trimming: 0 bases; junction bases outside the gene matches: 6. Written as DNA, the CDR3 is TGTGCCACCAGCGGCCCGGGACTAGCTAGCACAGATACGCAGTATTTT. It specifies CATSGPGLASTDTQYF.

A note on this clone: Compared with germline, one end of the junction differs, possibly owing to a read error. The gene calls are TRBV7-7 and TRBJ2-5, with 10 bases matching TRBD2. There are 18 residues in the CDR3. Germline-derived CDR1 and CDR2 are SSHAT and FNYEAQ (reference sequence). This chain's CDR3 is CASSPPRLSGRVGETQYF. The CDR3 bases are TGTGCTAGCAGCCCCCCCCGGTTAAGCGGGAGGGTAGGAGAGACCCAGTACTTC.

The CDR3 sequence: CASSLSGGEGDEQFF. The CDR3 DNA follows: TGTGCCAGCAGCTTAAGCGGTGGGGAAGGCGATGAGCAGTTCTTC. The chain links TRBV7-3 to TRBJ2-1; no clear D gene. Germline assignment: CDR1 SGHTA and CDR2 FQGTGA. The CDR3 is 15 residues long. Trimming stripped 1 base from V and 8 bases from J, with 15 bases between.

The rearrangement links TRBV5-1 to TRBJ2-7; D gene uncertain. Germline V lookup: CDR1 SGHRS, CDR2 YFSETQ. The V gene lost 2 bases and the J gene lost 2 bases, with 11 bases spanning the gap. The CDR3 extends over 14 amino acids. The CDR3 region has the DNA TGCGCCAGCAGCTTCCTAGACGCTCCCTACGAGCAGTACTTC. This translates into CASSFLDAPYEQYF.

This chain joins TRBV7-7 and TRBJ2-4, with 8 positions matching TRBD2. The germline CDR1 and CDR2 sequences are SSHAT and FNYEAQ (reference sequence). The CDR3 contains 16 residues. CDR3 coding DNA: TGTGCTGGCAGCACTGAGCGGGAGATTTCCAAAAACATTCAGTACTTC. The encoded protein is CAGSTEREISKNIQYF.

The CDR3, as DNA: TGTGCCAGCAGCCCGATCATTGGAGTCTATGAGCAGTTCTTC. Translated, it gives CASSPIIGVYEQFF. The gene calls are TRBV7-2 and TRBJ2-1; no clear D gene. CDR1 SGHTA and CDR2 FQGNSA come from the germline V gene. This CDR3 has 14 amino acids. Deletions cut 5 bases from V and 8 bases from J, with 16 bases between.

CDR3 DNA sequence: TGCGCCAGCACCATCTCAGGGGGGAACACCGGGGAGCTGTTTTTT. Translating it yields CASTISGGNTGELFF. V gene TRBV5-1 combines with J gene TRBJ2-2; 7 bases map to TRBD1. This CDR3 has 15 amino acids. Germline CDR1 reads SGHRS; CDR2 reads YFSETQ. Trimming at V came to 6 bases and at J to 1 base, leaving 6 bases not matched to a gene.

The chain links TRBV28 to TRBJ1-1; the D is unclear. Trimming stripped 2 bases from V and 6 bases from J, with 13 bases between. The CDR3 consists of 14 residues. Germline V gene data show CDR1 as MDHEN and CDR2 as SYDVKM. The CDR3, as DNA: TGTGCCAGCAGTTTAACCTGGGTTCGGGCTGAAGCTTTCTTT. Protein product: CASSLTWVRAEAFF.

This clone showed up just once. The germline gene is not matched at one end of the junction; a read error may be the cause. This sequence joins TRBV6-5 and TRBJ2-1; D is unresolved. CDR3 length equals 13 residues. Germline V gene sequence: CDR1 MNHEY, CDR2 SVGAGI. The CDR3 DNA reads TGTGCCAGCAGTCGGTTTTCCTACAATGGGCAGTTCTTC. This encodes CASSRFSYNGQFF.

This rearrangement joins TRBV11-3 to TRBJ2-7, with D unresolved. There are 17 residues in the CDR3. Trimming took 5 bases from V and 0 from J, leaving 20 bases between them. Germline-derived CDR1 and CDR2 are SGHNT and YENEEA. The chain's CDR3 is CASSLLVAVPSSYEQYF. CDR3 nucleotide sequence: TGTGCCAGCAGCCTCCTCGTTGCTGTGCCGAGCTCCTACGAGCAGTACTTC.

The genes are TRBV5-1 and TRBJ2-5; 7 nucleotides agree with TRBD2. The length of the CDR3 is 11 residues. Per germline, CDR1 SGHRS and CDR2 YFSETQ. V lost 7 bases, J lost 3 bases, and 0 bases stayed unmatched. The CDR3 bases are TGCGCCAGCGGGGGGGAAGAGACCCAGTACTTC. It encodes CASGGEETQYF.

J is TRBJ2-5 and V is TRBV19; possible D gene TRBD2, 6 bases. V gave up 4 bases and J gave up 4 bases, with 10 bases separating them. The CDR3 loop spans 13 amino acids. Per germline, CDR1 LNHDA and CDR2 SQIVND (reference sequence). The CDR3: CASSKIGRETQYF. For the CDR3, the DNA is TGTGCCAGTAGTAAAATCGGGAGAGAGACCCAGTACTTC.

The CDR3 nucleotides read TGTGCCAGCAGCCATTCAACTAGCGGGAGTTTAGATGAGCAGTTCTTC. Residues: CASSHSTSGSLDEQFF. This rearrangement joins TRBV7-6 to TRBJ2-1; 11 nucleotides match TRBD2. This CDR3 has 16 amino acids. Germline trimming cut 5 bases from V and 8 bases from J; bases unmatched to any gene: 11. Germline lookup yields CDR1 SGHVS and CDR2 FNYEAQ.

This clone was picked up one time. The rearrangement joins TRBV5-8 to TRBJ1-1, with 8 bases lining up with TRBD1. This CDR3 contains 18 residues. J was trimmed by 0 bases and V by 5 bases; bases with no gene match: 15. The germline V gene has CDR1 SGHTS and CDR2 YDEGEE. The CDR3 sequence: CASRSAGGLPTMNTEAFF. The CDR3 coding sequence is TGTGCCAGCAGGTCAGCAGGGGGCCTTCCCACTATGAACACTGAAGCTTTCTTT.